This T cell receptor beta chain was profiled in a study of identical twins. The germline V gene has CDR1 DFQATT and CDR2 SNEGSKA (reference sequence). The CDR3 has 15 residues. V shed 6 bases, J shed 6 bases, and the junction held 17 bases outside the gene matches. TCRdb independently ran MiXCR on the 5' RACE reads; one entry per CDR3 protein. The sample lists around 530,000 distinct CDR3 sequences; over 12% were seen once. This clonotype came up many times. Its target is unknown. The study, taken as a whole, reports: The authors drew conclusions from cross-sectional statistical analysis rather than following the same donors.

This same sample was also part of a study on yellow fever vaccine responses in identical twins.

This TCR was sampled from a woman aged 18-30 years in good health. This chain links TRBV20-1 with TRBJ2-7, with 7 bases identical to TRBD2. Sequencing was performed on CD4+ T cells sorted from blood. This CDR3 reads CSAGLSGNPTGEQYF. DNA for the CDR3: TGCAGTGCGGGATTGAGCGGGAACCCGACGGGCGAGCAGTACTTC.